These 30 T cell receptor beta chains originate from one sample sequenced in a study of T cells in Graves' hyperthyroidism and ophthalmopathy. Amplification targeted TCR beta CDR3 regions from RNA transcripts. The HTBI primer set served for first-round RT-PCR of the TCR CDR3. TCRdb used MiXCR to reprocess the multiplex PCR reads, holding one entry per CDR3 protein. The sample holds fewer than 350,000 distinct CDR3 sequences, about 18% seen once. The sequenced sample was blood. These receptors all stem from a woman aged 50 to 65 with Graves' hyperthyroidism.

This clonotype was seen ten or more times. This chain links TRBV27 with TRBJ1-1; D uncertain. Trimming removed 7 bases at V and 1 base at J, with 16 bases between. CDR1 is MNHEY and CDR2 is SMNVEV in the germline V gene (reference sequence). The CDR3 runs to 15 residues. In nucleotides, the CDR3 is TGTGCCAGCACCCAGAGGGCAATGGGGAACACTGAAGCTTTCTTT. This sequence encodes CASTQRAMGNTEAFF.

This clonotype has ten or more counts. The V and J genes are TRBV3-1 and TRBJ2-4; D may be TRBD1 (6 bases). The ends were cut back, 1 base at V and 0 bases at J, with 13 bases in the middle. Germline V gene sequence: CDR1 LGHDT, CDR2 YNNKEL (reference sequence). This CDR3 contains 17 residues. CDR3 in amino acids: CASSQGDTWLAKNIQYF. As DNA, the CDR3 is TGTGCCAGCAGCCAAGGGGACACTTGGTTAGCCAAAAACATTCAGTACTTC.

At least ten counts were recorded for this clonotype. V and J are TRBV12-3 or TRBV12-4 and TRBJ1-2; 7 bases are a match to TRBD1. V shed 5 bases and J 3 bases; nucleotides not matched to a gene: 0. This CDR3 comprises 12 residues. The CDR3 sequence: CASSGTDYGYTF. Written as DNA, the CDR3 is TGTGCCAGCAGTGGGACAGACTATGGCTACACCTTC.

The chain has TRBV7-8 and TRBJ2-1; 12 positions match TRBD2. Germline CDR1 is SGHVS and CDR2 is FQNEAQ. The CDR3 length is 16 residues. The ends lost 5 bases at V and 7 bases at J; junction bases unmatched: 9. In DNA form, the CDR3 reads TGTGCCAGCAGCACCCCCGGGACTAGCGGGTCGAATGAGCAGTTCTTC. Translation: CASSTPGTSGSNEQFF. Using reference TRBV7-8 and TRBJ2-1 for the parts outside the CDR3, the full variable domain is GAGVSQSPRYKVAKRGQDVALRCDPISGHVSLFWYQQALGQGPEFLTYFQNEAQLDKSGLPSDRFFAERPEGSVSTLKIQRTQQEDSAVYLCASSTPGTSGSNEQFFGPGTRLTVL.

The chain combines TRBV20-1 with TRBJ2-1; 9 bases align to TRBD1. The germline V gene encodes CDR1 DFQATT and CDR2 SNEGSKA (reference sequence). The CDR3 consists of 17 residues. Losses at the gene ends were 0 bases for V and 7 bases for J; bases not matched to a gene: 13. The CDR3 coding sequence is TGCAGTGCTAGAGATAGGGGGGGGGGGACAGGGCCGAATGAGCAGTTCTTC. Amino acid sequence: CSARDRGGGTGPNEQFF.

This clonotype was seen only a few times. The chain recombines TRBV18 with TRBJ1-4; 7 bases align to TRBD1. Trimming at V came to 3 bases and at J to 0 bases, leaving 4 bases not matched to a gene. There are 16 residues in the CDR3. CDR1 and CDR2 from the germline V gene are KGHSH and LQKENI. The CDR3 protein is CASSPITGATNEKLFF. As DNA, the CDR3 is TGTGCCAGCTCACCGATTACAGGGGCAACTAATGAAAAACTGTTTTTT.

This clonotype was seen only once. The chain recombines TRBV12-5 with TRBJ2-7; D unclear. The CDR3 extends over 11 amino acids. Germline CDR1 and CDR2: LGHNT and FRNRAP. Trimming left V 5 bases short and J 5 bases short, with 7 bases between. In DNA form, the CDR3 reads TGTGCTAGTGGTAGATTGCACGAGCAGTACGTC. Translating gives CASGRLHEQYV.

V usage is TRBV9 and J usage is TRBJ2-2; D ambiguous. The germline V and J ends were trimmed by 4 bases and 6 bases, with 19 bases remaining between them. In germline, CDR1 is SGDLS, CDR2 YYNGEE. The CDR3 spans 16 residues. The CDR3 DNA follows: TGTGCCAGCAGCTCCCGACGGGTTTCCCCCTCCGGGGAGCTGTTTTTT. This sequence encodes CASSSRRVSPSGELFF.

V is TRBV4-1 and J is TRBJ2-7; a possible D gene is TRBD2 (7 bases). The CDR3 sequence is 16 residues long. V was shortened by 2 bases and J by 7 bases, with 21 bases between the two germline ends. Germline assignment: CDR1 MGHRA and CDR2 YSYEKL. CDR3 bases: TGCGCCAGCAGCCAAAGTCCAGGACGGGGGGCTAAGGAGCAGTACTTC. Translating gives CASSQSPGRGAKEQYF.

This clonotype was counted ten times or more. V and J are TRBV6-2 or TRBV6-3 and TRBJ2-3, with D perhaps matching TRBD1 (6 bases). The CDR3 is 16 residues long. The germline gives CDR1 MNHEY, CDR2 SVGEGT. Trimming took off 5 bases at V and 0 bases at J, with 15 bases between the two ends. The chain's CDR3 is CASSPSVGASTDTQYF. CDR3 nucleotide sequence: TGTGCCAGCAGTCCGTCCGTGGGGGCTAGCACAGATACGCAGTATTTT.

The table lists this clonotype with many counts. The chain has TRBV12-3 or TRBV12-4 and TRBJ1-4; a possible D gene is TRBD1 (5 bases). Trimming took 8 bases from V and 11 from J, leaving 15 bases between them. The CDR3 has 12 residues. The CDR3 sequence: CASSGGPVKLFF. The CDR3 DNA sequence: TGTGCCAGCTCCGGGGGTCCCGTGAAACTGTTTTTT.

This clonotype was seen ten or more times. V and J are TRBV7-2 and TRBJ1-1, with D tentatively TRBD1 (5 bases). Germline CDR1 reads SGHTA; CDR2 reads FQGNSA. The V end was cut by 1 base, the J end by 0 bases, with 9 bases between. The CDR3 extends over 15 amino acids. The CDR3 DNA follows: TGTGCCAGCAGCTTAGGCGGGGCCATGAACACTGAAGCTTTCTTT. Translating it yields CASSLGGAMNTEAFF.

This clonotype has a handful of counts. The chain carries TRBV10-3 and TRBJ2-7; 8 bases agree with TRBD1. CDR1 and CDR2 (germline): ENHRY, SYGVKD. The CDR3 covers 16 residues. V shed 0 bases, J shed 2 bases, and the junction held 6 bases outside the gene matches. CDR3 in amino acids: CAISESTGDGTYEQYF. In nucleotides, the CDR3 is TGTGCCATCAGTGAGTCGACAGGGGACGGAACCTACGAGCAGTACTTC.

This clonotype was seen ten or more times. The chain carries TRBV28 and TRBJ1-2; TRBD1 matches 9 bases. Germline lookup yields CDR1 MDHEN and CDR2 SYDVKM. The CDR3 totals 11 residues. With 5 bases clipped from V and 10 bases from J, the junction kept 2 bases outside the gene matches. The CDR3: CASSTGGPYTF. The DNA for the CDR3 is TGTGCCAGCAGTACAGGGGGCCCCTACACCTTC.

This clonotype was seen many times. The chain uses TRBV28 and TRBJ2-7, with TRBD2 matching 8 bases. Trimming at V came to 6 bases and at J to 2 bases, leaving 18 bases not matched to a gene. The CDR3 runs 18 residues. Germline V lookup: CDR1 MDHEN, CDR2 SYDVKM. The CDR3 loop is CASSSRGGRGTETYEQYF. Written as DNA, the CDR3 is TGTGCCAGCAGCTCCCGCGGGGGGCGCGGAACGGAGACCTACGAGCAGTACTTC.

V is TRBV7-9 and J is TRBJ2-3; possibly TRBD2 for D (5 bases). The germline V gene encodes CDR1 SEHNR and CDR2 FQNEAQ (reference sequence). V gave up 5 bases and J gave up 7 bases, with 7 bases separating them. This CDR3 has 11 residues. CDR3 nucleotides: TGTGCCAGCAGCCCCGGGAATACGCAGTATTTT. Translating it yields CASSPGNTQYF.

This clonotype came up once. The rearrangement links TRBV29-1 to TRBJ1-2; D might be TRBD1 (5 bases). The CDR3 sequence is 11 residues long. Germline V gene lookup returns CDR1 SQVTM and CDR2 ANQGSEA. The germline V and J ends were trimmed by 7 bases and 4 bases, with 10 bases remaining between them. CDR3 bases: TGCAGCGGGGGCGGGGGCTATGGCTACACCTTC. Translation gives CSGGGGYGYTF.

In its sample, this clonotype was seen many times. The chain is built from TRBV2 and TRBJ2-7; 7 positions match TRBD1. This CDR3 contains 13 residues. CDR1 is SNHLY and CDR2 is FYNNEI in the germline V gene. With V trimmed by 5 bases and J by 5 bases, 6 bases remained unmatched. CDR3 nucleotides: TGTGCCAGCAGTACCAGAGGACAGGACGAGCAGTACTTC. It translates to CASSTRGQDEQYF.

This clonotype was observed at least ten times. The chain links TRBV30 to TRBJ2-5, with 9 positions matching TRBD1. The CDR3 has 16 amino acids. Germline assignment: CDR1 GTSNPN and CDR2 SVGIG (reference sequence). The trim removed 3 bases at V and 4 bases at J, leaving 12 bases unmatched. CDR3 nucleotides: TGTGCCTGGAGAGAACCGGGACAGGGATTTGGAGAGACCCAGTACTTC. Its translation: CAWREPGQGFGETQYF.

This clonotype was detected many times. The V call is TRBV7-9, the J call TRBJ1-4; 7 bases fit TRBD1. Unmatched junction bases numbered 5, after V lost 3 bases and J lost 7 bases. CDR1 is SEHNR, CDR2 FQNEAQ, per germline (reference sequence). The CDR3 length is 14 residues. CDR3 sequence: CASSLRQGGEKLFF. CDR3 bases: TGTGCCAGCAGCTTGAGACAGGGTGGTGAAAAACTGTTTTTT.

There are many counts of this clonotype. The chain has TRBV5-6 and TRBJ2-5, with 14 bases matching TRBD2. The CDR3 has 16 residues. Germline V gene data show CDR1 as SGHDT and CDR2 as YYEEEE. With V trimmed by 5 bases and J by 5 bases, 8 bases remained unmatched. DNA of the CDR3: TGTGCCAGCAGTTCCCCCGGGACTAGCGGGAGTGAGACCCAGTACTTC. It translates to CASSSPGTSGSETQYF.

The rearrangement joins TRBV5-1 to TRBJ2-3, with a weak D call TRBD2 (5 bases). Germline V CDR1 and CDR2: SGHRS, YFSETQ. The CDR3 sequence is 20 residues long. Between the trimmed V and J ends, which lost 0 bases and 3 bases, there was a span of 26 bases. CDR3 sequence reads: CASSLVSGGGLISGTDTQYF. Here the CDR3 DNA reads TGCGCCAGCAGCTTGGTGTCAGGCGGTGGGCTTATCAGCGGAACAGATACGCAGTATTTT.

This clonotype was seen repeatedly, ten times or more. The CDR3 DNA follows: TGTGCCAGCAGTGAACAGGGGGTAGCTTTCTTT. Translation gives CASSEQGVAFF. The rearrangement uses TRBV2 and TRBJ1-1; TRBD1 aligns across 7 bases. Losses at the gene ends were 2 bases for V and 10 bases for J; bases not matched to a gene: 1. The CDR3 contains 11 residues. From germline, CDR1 is SNHLY and CDR2 FYNNEI.

This chain joins TRBV7-9 and TRBJ1-1; possibly TRBD1 for D (5 bases). The CDR3 length is 15 residues. Germline values: CDR1 SEHNR, CDR2 FQNEAQ (reference sequence). Trimming stripped 2 bases from V and 1 base from J, with 11 bases between. CDR3: CASSLQGTGNTEAFF. CDR3 sequence (DNA): TGTGCCAGCAGCTTACAGGGAACGGGGAACACTGAAGCTTTCTTT.

This clonotype was seen a handful of times. The J gene is TRBJ2-3, the V gene TRBV29-1, with a tentative D call TRBD2 (5 bases). V lost 7 bases and J lost 5, with 10 bases in between. Germline lookup yields CDR1 SQVTM and CDR2 ANQGSEA. The CDR3 extends over 11 amino acids. CDR3 nucleotide sequence: TGCAGCGCATCCGGGGTAGATACGCAGTATTTT. Translating it yields CSASGVDTQYF.

The J gene is TRBJ1-5, the V gene TRBV6-1, with D hard to call. The V and J ends lost 7 bases and 0 bases respectively, with 10 bases between them. The germline CDR1 and CDR2 sequences are MNHNS and SASEGT. This CDR3 is 14 amino acids long. CDR3 nucleotide sequence: TGTGCCAGCACCTCTGAGCATAGCAATCAGCCCCAGCATTTT. Protein product: CASTSEHSNQPQHF.

The rearrangement links TRBV2 to TRBJ1-5; D possibly corresponds to TRBD1 (6 bases). The germline V gene has CDR1 SNHLY and CDR2 FYNNEI. V dropped 4 bases and J dropped 3 bases, with 13 bases sitting between them. CDR3 length: 15 residues. The CDR3 DNA follows: TGTGCCAGCAGTGCGGACAGTCGTTCCAATCAGCCCCAGCATTTT. This gives the protein CASSADSRSNQPQHF. Filled out from reference TRBV2 and TRBJ1-5, the complete variable domain reads EPEVTQTPSHQVTQMGQEVILRCVPISNHLYFYWYRQILGQKVEFLVSFYNNEISEKSEIFDDQFSVERPDGSNFTLKIRSTKLEDSAMYFCASSADSRSNQPQHFGDGTRLSIL.

The sample holds many counts of this clonotype. This sequence joins TRBV20-1 and TRBJ2-3, with 11 bases aligning to TRBD2. CDR3 length equals 14 residues. The germline V gene encodes CDR1 DFQATT and CDR2 SNEGSKA (reference sequence). Trimming at V came to 3 bases and at J to 6 bases, leaving 5 bases not matched to a gene. The CDR3 region is CSARDSGGADTQYF. CDR3 DNA: TGCAGTGCTAGGGATAGCGGGGGGGCGGATACGCAGTATTTT.

This clonotype has ten or more counts. The CDR3 spells CATSRDPASYEQYF. DNA of the CDR3: TGTGCCACCAGCAGAGATCCAGCTTCCTACGAGCAGTACTTC. The chain employs TRBV15 and TRBJ2-7; D not certain. This CDR3 has 14 residues. The V gene's germline CDR1 is LNHNV and CDR2 YYDKDF (reference sequence). Between the trimmed V and J ends, which lost 0 bases and 1 base, there was a span of 7 bases.

This clonotype was counted ten times or more. This rearrangement joins TRBV3-1 to TRBJ2-7, with TRBD1 identical over 8 bases. The CDR3 has 17 amino acids. Germline CDR1 and CDR2: LGHDT and YNNKEL (reference sequence). Trimming at V came to 1 base and at J to 0 bases, leaving 8 bases not matched to a gene. The CDR3 reads CASSQARGLPSSYEQYF. CDR3 nucleotides: TGTGCCAGCAGCCAAGCCAGGGGGCTGCCCAGCTCCTACGAGCAGTACTTC.